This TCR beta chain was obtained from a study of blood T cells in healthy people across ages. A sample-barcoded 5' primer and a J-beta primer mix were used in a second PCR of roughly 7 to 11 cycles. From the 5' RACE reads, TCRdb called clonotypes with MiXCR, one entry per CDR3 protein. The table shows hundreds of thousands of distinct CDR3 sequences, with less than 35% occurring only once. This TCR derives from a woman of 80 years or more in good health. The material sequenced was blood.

The CDR3 spells CASSQERRIKETQYF. CDR3 sequence (DNA): TGTGCCAGCAGCCAAGAGAGGCGGATCAAAGAGACCCAGTACTTC. The V and J genes are TRBV3-1 and TRBJ2-7; no reliable D call. The last part of the DNA fits TRBJ2-5 better; the J call may be wrong. Germline lookup yields CDR1 LGHDT and CDR2 YNNKEL (reference sequence). The CDR3 sequence is 15 residues long.